The following is a TCR beta chain sequence with its context. Antigen unknown. This sample is part of a study of beta chain features in type 1 diabetes. The study, taken as a whole, reports: The cDNA sequencing approach could over-represent high-TCR-expressing cells. Researchers report that Type 1 diabetes patients had moderately but significantly shorter TCRB CDR3s across all four CD4+ subsets.

Expressed TCRB transcripts were sequenced because the isolated RNA had all been reverse transcribed beforehand. The table came from immunoSEQ multiplex PCR; TCRdb's copy has only in-frame clones and leaves some out. The data contain about 410,000 clones, about 15% of them singletons. It was via CD45RO/CCR7/CD25/CD127/CD95/CD27 that CD4+ naive, central memory, regulatory and stem cell-like memory cells were sorted. Germline CDR1 SEHNR, CDR2 FQNEAQ (reference sequence). This CDR3 region has 15 residues. V trimming: 5 bases; J trimming: 0 bases; junction bases outside the gene matches: 6. Sample: naive CD4+ T cells from blood. The clonotype originates from a man younger than 45 in good health. This chain joins TRBV7-9 and TRBJ1-1, with 7 nucleotides matching TRBD1. The CDR3 DNA reads as TGTGCCAGCAGCCCCCGGGACAGCTTGAACACTGAAGCTTTCTTT. It codes for CASSPRDSLNTEAFF.